The 26 T cell receptor beta chains below were found in one sample sequenced in a study of blood T cells in healthy people across ages. Together with a sample-barcoded 5' primer, a J-beta primer mix was included in a second PCR lasting about 7 to 12 cycles. Using its own MiXCR run on the 5' RACE reads, TCRdb lists one record per CDR3 protein. Of hundreds of thousands of distinct CDR3 sequences in the sample, around 45% were seen once. Material for sequencing was blood. The source of these receptors is a man aged 55 to 70 in good health.

V and J are TRBV4-3 and TRBJ2-7, with a weak D call TRBD1 (5 bases). Germline loops: CDR1 LGHNA, CDR2 YSLEER. This CDR3 comprises 14 residues. Trimming removed 4 bases from V and 2 bases from J, with 12 bases in between. The CDR3 nucleotides are TGCGCCAGCAGCCCAACGGCAGGGCCCTACGAGCAGTACTTC. Translation: CASSPTAGPYEQYF.

V gene TRBV6-6 combines with J gene TRBJ2-3, with D possibly TRBD1 on 5 matching bases. CDR3 length equals 16 residues. Germline CDR1 MNHNY, CDR2 SVGAGI (reference sequence). Trimming removed 4 bases at V and 2 bases at J, with 16 bases between. CDR3 nucleotide sequence: TGTGCCAGCAGTTTCACTGACAGAAGCCCCACAGATACGCAGTATTTT. It is translated as CASSFTDRSPTDTQYF.

This sequence joins TRBV20-1 and TRBJ2-1, with D maybe TRBD1 (5 bases). The germline CDR1 and CDR2 sequences are DFQATT and SNEGSKA (reference sequence). The CDR3 consists of 16 residues. V lost 0 bases, J lost 6 bases, and 18 bases lay in between. CDR3 nucleotides: TGCAGTGCTAGAGATGTAGTGAAACAGGTTTTCAATGAGCAGTTCTTC. Protein sequence: CSARDVVKQVFNEQFF.

The chain recombines TRBV11-2 with TRBJ2-2; 7 bases agree with TRBD1. The germline gives CDR1 SGHAT, CDR2 FQNNGV. The junction had 3 bases not matched to a gene; V was cut back by 1 base and J by 4 bases. The CDR3 is 15 residues long. The DNA for the CDR3 is TGTGCCAGCAGCTTAGGCCGACAGGGCACCGGGGAGCTGTTTTTT. It codes for CASSLGRQGTGELFF.

This clonotype was detected a few times. The chain recombines TRBV27 with TRBJ2-1; 14 bases fit TRBD2. CDR1 and CDR2 (germline): MNHEY, SMNVEV (reference sequence). This CDR3 has 16 amino acids. J lost 4 bases, V lost 6 bases, and 5 bases had no gene match. CDR3 in DNA: TGTGCCAGCAGCTTGACTAGCGGGGGGGTGTACAATGAGCAGTTCTTC. It specifies CASSLTSGGVYNEQFF.

This clonotype was observed once. This chain connects TRBV7-2 to TRBJ2-3; D uncertain. Germline V gene lookup returns CDR1 SGHTA and CDR2 FQGNSA. Trimming removed 4 bases at V and 0 bases at J, with 14 bases between. The CDR3 spans 16 residues. The CDR3 nucleotides read TGTGCCAGCAGCTGGGGTGCGGCACCTAGCACAGATACGCAGTATTTT. Protein product: CASSWGAAPSTDTQYF.

This sequence joins TRBV5-1 and TRBJ2-3; 8 bases line up with TRBD2. Germline CDR1 and CDR2: SGHRS and YFSETQ. This CDR3 has 15 amino acids. J lost 3 bases, V lost 3 bases, and 6 bases had no gene match. Here the CDR3 DNA reads TGCGCCAGCAGCTCTCCGGGACTAGGAACAGATACGCAGTATTTT. As protein: CASSSPGLGTDTQYF.

This clonotype was picked up one time. The junction does not match germline at one end; this may be a read error. The chain links TRBV12-3 or TRBV12-4 to TRBJ2-5; 9 nucleotides line up with TRBD2. This CDR3 comprises 16 residues. The CDR3 loop reads CANSLGSRTSEETQYF. For the CDR3, the DNA is TGTGCCAACAGTTTAGGGAGCAGGACTAGCGAGGAGACCCAGTACTTC.

V usage is TRBV5-5 and J usage is TRBJ2-5; 10 nucleotides match TRBD1. Near its end, the DNA agrees better with TRBJ2-7, so the J call may be wrong. Germline V gene lookup returns CDR1 SGHKS and CDR2 YYEKEE (reference sequence). The CDR3 has 18 residues. The CDR3 sequence is CASSLTGQGERKSYEQYF. The CDR3 nucleotides are TGTGCCAGCAGCCTCACCGGACAGGGGGAAAGGAAAAGCTACGAGCAGTACTTC.

This clonotype was detected ten times or more. The genes are TRBV7-3 and TRBJ2-1; D not resolved. V lost 4 bases, J lost 6 bases, and 16 bases lay in between. Germline values: CDR1 SGHTA, CDR2 FQGTGA. The CDR3 spans 15 residues. This CDR3 reads CASSSLHNPLNEQFF. The CDR3 DNA follows: TGTGCCAGCAGCTCACTTCACAACCCACTCAATGAGCAGTTCTTC.

This chain joins TRBV6-1 and TRBJ1-5; D is unclear. The V gene lost 6 bases and the J gene lost 0 bases, with 12 bases spanning the gap. The CDR3 loop spans 15 amino acids. CDR1 MNHNS and CDR2 SASEGT come from the germline V gene. The chain's CDR3 is CASRVIGVSNQPQHF. CDR3 coding DNA: TGTGCCAGCAGGGTGATCGGCGTTAGCAATCAGCCCCAGCATTTT.

The chain links TRBV6-1 to TRBJ2-5; 13 nucleotides line up with TRBD2. V lost 1 base and J lost 5; bases outside the gene matches: 10. Germline assignment: CDR1 MNHNS and CDR2 SASEGT. This CDR3 is built from 18 residues. The CDR3 here is CASSEELAGGSAAETQYF. The DNA for the CDR3 is TGTGCCAGCAGTGAAGAACTAGCGGGGGGGTCCGCAGCGGAGACCCAGTACTTC.

V is TRBV3-1 and J is TRBJ2-7; 11 bases align to TRBD1. The CDR3 is 16 residues long. V lost 0 bases and J lost 6; bases outside the gene matches: 7. The V gene's germline CDR1 is LGHDT and CDR2 YNNKEL (reference sequence). Written as DNA, the CDR3 is TGTGCCAGCAGCCAAGAGGACAGGGGGCTACTACTCGAGCAGTACTTC. Translated, it gives CASSQEDRGLLLEQYF.

The chain couples TRBV7-9 to TRBJ2-3, with D perhaps TRBD2 (7 bases). Germline V gene lookup returns CDR1 SEHNR and CDR2 FQNEAQ (reference sequence). This CDR3 is built from 14 residues. Trimming stripped 5 bases from V and 4 bases from J, with 13 bases between. The CDR3 protein is CASSQGGAADTQYF. The CDR3 DNA reads TGTGCCAGCAGCCAAGGGGGGGCGGCAGATACGCAGTATTTT.

For this clonotype: This may arise from a read error, as a much more abundant clone is one base away. The chain uses TRBV5-1 and TRBJ2-1, with 8 bases aligning to TRBD2. This CDR3 region has 15 residues. Trimming at V came to 0 bases and at J to 1 base, leaving 0 bases not matched to a gene. The germline CDR1 and CDR2 sequences are SGHRS and YFSETQ. CDR3 DNA sequence: TGCGCCAGCAGCTTGGGACTAGCGTCCTACAATGAGCAGTTCTTC. Translated: CASSLGLASYNEQFF.

The gene calls are TRBV18 and TRBJ2-3; maybe TRBD2 (6 bases). V lost 6 bases and J 4 bases, leaving 14 bases between the germline ends. CDR1 and CDR2 (germline): KGHSH, LQKENI. The CDR3 spans 14 residues. In nucleotides, the CDR3 is TGTGCCAGCTCGCAAGGACTAACTCCAGATACGCAGTATTTT. Its translation: CASSQGLTPDTQYF.

This clonotype showed up just a few times. The chain recombines TRBV12-3 or TRBV12-4 with TRBJ2-3, with 9 nucleotides matching TRBD2. The CDR3 length is 15 residues. V shed 4 bases and J 2 bases; nucleotides not matched to a gene: 4. CDR3 sequence (DNA): TGTGCCAGCAGTTCGCAGCGGGAGGCCACAGATACGCAGTATTTT. Protein product: CASSSQREATDTQYF.

The chain has TRBV7-6 and TRBJ2-5; 7 bases agree with TRBD2. The CDR3 totals 16 residues. J lost 5 bases, V lost 5 bases, and 14 bases had no gene match. CDR1 is SGHVS, CDR2 FNYEAQ, per germline. CDR3 sequence: CASSQASGGLRETQYF. For the CDR3, the DNA is TGTGCCAGCAGCCAGGCCTCGGGGGGTCTTCGGGAGACCCAGTACTTC.

Note on this clonotype: Given a much more abundant clone one base away, this may be a read error. The chain carries TRBV20-1 and TRBJ2-1, with D maybe TRBD2 (6 bases). The CDR3 length is 14 residues. Looked up from germline, CDR1 is DFQATT and CDR2 is SNEGSKA (reference sequence). V was clipped by 3 bases and J by 8 bases, with 17 bases between them. CDR3 amino acids: CSARASQRRDEQFF. The CDR3 DNA reads as TGCAGTGCTAGGGCTAGCCAAAGGAGGGATGAGCAGTTCTTC.

This clonotype was counted between two and nine times. The chain joins TRBV24-1 to TRBJ1-4; D is uncertain. The CDR3 runs 13 residues. Trimming cost V 4 bases and J 6 bases, with 8 bases left between them. Germline V gene sequence: CDR1 KGHDR, CDR2 SFDVKD. In DNA, the CDR3 is TGTGCCACCAGTGACCGAGCTGATGAAAAACTGTTTTTT. Its protein is CATSDRADEKLFF.

This clonotype was observed a few times. The V call is TRBV7-9, the J call TRBJ2-7; D is undetermined. V was trimmed by 5 bases and J by 3 bases, leaving 14 bases between them. This CDR3 contains 14 residues. CDR1 is SEHNR and CDR2 is FQNEAQ in the germline V gene (reference sequence). The CDR3 nucleotides read TGTGCCAGCAGCCCTGACCAATCCAGCTACGAGCAGTACTTC. Encoded protein: CASSPDQSSYEQYF. Using reference TRBV7-9 and TRBJ2-7 for the parts outside the CDR3, the full variable domain is DTGVSQNPRHKITKRGQNVTFRCDPISEHNRLYWYRQTLGQGPEFLTYFQNEAQLEKSRLLSDRFSAERPKGSFSTLEIQRTEQGDSAMYLCASSPDQSSYEQYFGPGTRLTVT.

The gene calls are TRBV6-1 and TRBJ2-1; D tentatively reads TRBD1 or TRBD2 (6 bases each). Trimming took 5 bases from V and 6 from J, leaving 23 bases between them. Germline CDR1 reads MNHNS; CDR2 reads SASEGT. This CDR3 spans 17 amino acids. Here the CDR3 reads CASSSERGAGGVNEQFF. DNA for the CDR3: TGTGCCAGCAGTAGCGAAAGGGGGGCTGGGGGAGTCAATGAGCAGTTCTTC.

The chain has TRBV5-1 and TRBJ2-6, with 7 nucleotides matching TRBD1. The CDR3 spans 14 residues. Germline lookup yields CDR1 SGHRS and CDR2 YFSETQ. Trimming at V came to 4 bases and at J to 2 bases, leaving 0 bases not matched to a gene. The CDR3: CASSGTAGANVLTF. The CDR3 region has the DNA TGCGCCAGCAGCGGGACAGCTGGGGCCAACGTCCTGACTTTC. The complete variable domain, with remaining parts taken from reference TRBV5-1 and TRBJ2-6, reads KAGVTQTPRYLIKTRGQQVTLSCSPISGHRSVSWYQQTPGQGLQFLFEYFSETQRNKGNFPGRFSGRQFSNSRSEMNVSTLELGDSALYLCASSGTAGANVLTFGAGSRLTVL.

As for this clonotype: One end of the junction does not line up with germline, which may come from a read error. The chain joins TRBV7-2 to TRBJ1-4; TRBD1 matches 7 bases. Germline loops: CDR1 SGHTA, CDR2 FQGNSA. This CDR3 contains 15 residues. The CDR3, as DNA: TGTGCCAGCAGCTCCCGGGACAGATTAGGTGAAAAGCTGTTTTTT. It codes for CASSSRDRLGEKLFF.

This chain joins TRBV7-2 and TRBJ2-1; D is perhaps TRBD1 (5 bases). The CDR3 extends over 14 amino acids. Per the germline V gene, CDR1 is SGHTA and CDR2 is FQGNSA. Deletions cut 1 base from V and 8 bases from J, with 12 bases between. The CDR3 coding sequence is TGTGCCAGCAGCTTAGGGGGCAGTTTCTATGAGCAGTTCTTC. It yields the protein CASSLGGSFYEQFF.

This chain connects TRBV27 to TRBJ2-3, with D possibly TRBD2 on 6 matching bases. V lost 0 bases and J lost 1, with 11 bases in between. Germline V lookup: CDR1 MNHEY, CDR2 SMNVEV (reference sequence). The CDR3 runs to 16 residues. Here the CDR3 DNA reads TGTGCCAGCAGTTTATCGAGGAGGGCCCGCACAGATACGCAGTATTTT. Translated: CASSLSRRARTDTQYF.